This TCR beta chain is from a study of identical twins. About this clonotype: Its antigen remains unidentified.

The study's findings and limits: The more abundant beta clonotypes in cord blood had fewer insertions, and memory repertoires did not show this.

TCRdb reprocessed the 5' RACE reads with MiXCR, giving one entry per CDR3 protein. The sample holds hundreds of thousands of distinct CDR3 sequences, approximately 18% seen once. The CDR3 is 12 amino acids. Trimming pared 5 bases from V and 13 bases from J, leaving 17 bases between. These data were also filed under a second study, of T cells expressing NK-cell markers.

The gene calls are TRBV12-3 or TRBV12-4 and TRBJ1-2, with D maybe TRBD1 (5 bases). The sequenced sample was PBMCs. The TCR was taken from a woman under 30 in good health. CDR3 region: CASSRDLVMSTF. The CDR3 DNA follows: TGTGCCAGCAGTCGGGACCTGGTGATGAGCACCTTC.